This T cell receptor (beta chain) came from a study of cytomegalovirus exposure and HLA in healthy donors. Broader study findings: When analyzed later, a missense DCLRE1C variant was found to be linked to TCR beta V- and J-gene trimming.

Amplification used 60 Vbeta primers and 13 Jbeta primers. Sequencing used immunoSEQ multiplex PCR; TCRdb keeps in-frame clones, though not all of them. The sample lists about 92,000 clones; more than 60% were seen once. V lost 2 bases, J lost 7 bases, and 17 bases lay in between. CDR3 size: 15 residues. Germline CDR1 and CDR2: MGHRA and YSYEKL. In its sample, this clone was seen a few times. What it binds is unknown. The chain combines TRBV4-1 with TRBJ1-2; D is possibly TRBD1 (5 bases). Input material: PBMCs. The source of this sequence is a man in his fifties or sixties in good health and CMV-seropositive. The CDR3 protein is CASSQNRLLVGGYTF. CDR3 DNA: TGCGCCAGCAGCCAAAACAGGTTGCTTGTGGGTGGCTACACCTTC.